This TCR beta chain was profiled in a study of T cell responses to AZD1222 COVID-19 vaccine. Regarding the study as a whole: Spike-wide coverage was observed for vaccine-associated CD4 TCRs, with dominant responses at 160-218 and 743-854. The study reported that nearly half of spike-specific TCRs target unmutated variant regions. Repertoires in all cases were sampled only once the peak T cell response had passed. The donor cohort was predominantly white British with a female majority, and clonal diversity may have been underestimated.

The table came from immunoSEQ multiplex PCR; TCRdb's copy has only in-frame clones and leaves some out. This table has some 120,000 clones, 70% to 90% appearing once. Per germline, CDR1 MNHEY and CDR2 SVGAGI. Trimming removed 6 bases from V and 7 bases from J, with 19 bases in between. The CDR3 sequence is 15 residues long. Note on this clone: Antigen specificity is unknown.

This receptor was taken from an adult in good health. This chain joins TRBV6-5 and TRBJ2-1; D possibly corresponds to TRBD2 (5 bases). The starting material was peripheral blood, obtained on day 0 of MenACWY control vaccination. The DNA of the CDR3 is TGTGCCAGCAGAAAGGGTGAGGGTACGATTAATGAGCAGTTCTTC. It codes for CASRKGEGTINEQFF.